The 22 T cell receptor beta chains reported below all come from one sample, sequenced in a study of T cell responses to AZD1222 COVID-19 vaccine. Measured with immunoSEQ multiplex PCR; TCRdb has only the in-frame clones, and not every one. The repertoire holds nearly 80,000 clones, with 70% to 90% as singletons. Sequenced here: peripheral blood, sampled on day 0 of AZD1222 vaccination. Receptors originate from an adult in good health.

This clone appeared once. The chain links TRBV2 to TRBJ1-1; possibly TRBD1 for D (5 bases). The V and J ends lost 5 bases and 1 base respectively, with 8 bases between them. The CDR3 is 13 amino acids. Germline V gene sequence: CDR1 SNHLY, CDR2 FYNNEI. CDR3 coding DNA: TGTGCCAGCAGTTTAGACAGGAACACTGAAGCTTTCTTT. The encoded protein is CASSLDRNTEAFF.

This clone was counted between two and nine times. The genes are TRBV10-3 and TRBJ1-4, with D maybe TRBD1 (5 bases). There are 15 residues in the CDR3. Trimming removed 3 bases at V and 3 bases at J, with 11 bases between. Germline assignment: CDR1 ENHRY and CDR2 SYGVKD. CDR3 DNA sequence: TGTGCCATCAGTGAAGGAACAGGCTCTAATGAAAAACTGTTTTTT. Translating it yields CAISEGTGSNEKLFF.

CDR3: CASGQWNGYTF. The CDR3 bases are TGTGCCAGCGGACAGTGGAATGGCTACACCTTC. This chain uses TRBV6-5 with TRBJ1-2, with a tentative D call TRBD1 (6 bases). V dropped 8 bases and J dropped 6 bases, with 10 bases sitting between them. Germline CDR1 and CDR2: MNHEY and SVGAGI. CDR3 length equals 11 residues.

J is TRBJ2-7 and V is TRBV15; D might be TRBD1 or TRBD2, each matching 6 bases. Trimming took off 0 bases at V and 1 base at J, with 13 bases between the two ends. CDR1 LNHNV and CDR2 YYDKDF come from the germline V gene (reference sequence). The CDR3 sequence is 16 residues long. The CDR3 bases are TGTGCCACCAGCAGAGATTACGGGGGCGGTTCCTACGAGCAGTACTTC. The encoded protein is CATSRDYGGGSYEQYF.

This chain uses TRBV21-1 with TRBJ1-1; the table's D call, TRBD1, has no DNA check behind it. TRBV21-1 is reported as a pseudogene. The CDR3 has 18 amino acids. The chain's CDR3 is CASSVSPGGELNSTEAFF. The CDR3, as DNA: TGTGCCAGCAGCGTGTCTCCAGGGGGCGAGCTGAACTCCACTGAAGCTTTCTTT.

This chain uses TRBV27 with TRBJ2-6, with no clear D. Germline V lookup: CDR1 MNHEY, CDR2 SMNVEV (reference sequence). V dropped 9 bases and J dropped 0 bases, with 6 bases sitting between them. The CDR3 extends over 13 amino acids. DNA of the CDR3: TGTGCCAGTACTAACTCTGGGGCCAACGTCCTGACTTTC. Its protein is CASTNSGANVLTF.

This sequence joins TRBV6-5 and TRBJ1-2; 8 nucleotides align to TRBD1. In germline, CDR1 is MNHEY, CDR2 SVGAGI. V lost 6 bases to trimming and J lost 4 bases; unmatched junction nucleotides: 7. The CDR3 consists of 14 residues. Here the CDR3 reads CASRLGQGIYGYTF. DNA of the CDR3: TGTGCCAGCAGGCTCGGACAGGGCATCTATGGCTACACCTTC.

The CDR3 spells CASSIEFSPGSRTDTQYF. The CDR3 nucleotides are TGTGCCAGTAGTATAGAATTTTCCCCAGGGTCCCGCACAGATACGCAGTATTTT. The chain couples TRBV19 to TRBJ2-3; the D gene is possibly TRBD1 (5 bases). Germline CDR1 reads LNHDA; CDR2 reads SQIVND (reference sequence). The CDR3 runs 18 residues. V was cut by 0 bases and J by 1 base, with 17 bases left in between.

The rearrangement uses TRBV15 and TRBJ1-6; the D is unclear. Trimming took 3 bases from V and 10 from J, leaving 16 bases between them. CDR1 is LNHNV and CDR2 is YYDKDF in the germline V gene (reference sequence). This CDR3 is 15 amino acids long. CDR3 region: CATSSTVLTWSPLHF. In DNA form, the CDR3 reads TGTGCCACCAGCAGCACCGTCCTTACGTGGTCACCCCTCCACTTT.

The V gene is TRBV29-1, the J gene TRBJ1-5, with TRBD1 matching 9 bases. The trim removed 4 bases at V and 4 bases at J, leaving 5 bases unmatched. Germline CDR1 SQVTM, CDR2 ANQGSEA. The CDR3 loop spans 14 amino acids. CDR3 nucleotide sequence: TGCAGCGTTGTTTTTGGGACAGGGAATCAGCCCCAGCATTTT. It specifies CSVVFGTGNQPQHF.

The V call is TRBV30, the J call TRBJ1-1; perhaps TRBD1 as D (5 bases). The V and J ends lost 4 bases and 11 bases respectively, with 23 bases between them. Per germline, CDR1 GTSNPN and CDR2 SVGIG (reference sequence). The CDR3 length is 14 residues. CDR3 sequence reads: CAWTPGPGRGDAFF. The CDR3 nucleotides are TGTGCCTGGACCCCAGGACCGGGAAGGGGTGATGCTTTCTTT. The full variable domain, its missing parts supplied by reference TRBV30 and TRBJ1-1, is SQTIHQWPATLVQPVGSPLSLECTVEGTSNPNLYWYRQAAGRGLQLLFYSVGIGQISSEVPQNLSASRPQDRQFILSSKKLLLSDSGFYLCAWTPGPGRGDAFFGQGTRLTVV.

The chain carries TRBV5-1 and TRBJ1-2; D unclear. In germline, CDR1 is SGHRS, CDR2 YFSETQ. The CDR3 totals 14 residues. The V gene lost 0 bases and the J gene lost 11 bases, with 17 bases spanning the gap. The CDR3 DNA sequence: TGCGCCAGCAGCTTGGCCGGGCCGACTTTTGGTTACACCTTC. Translating gives CASSLAGPTFGYTF.

This clone was recorded once. This rearrangement joins TRBV6-5 to TRBJ1-5, with 7 bases that match TRBD1. The V segment lost 10 bases and the J segment 2 bases; nucleotides outside the gene matches: 11. The CDR3 length is 15 residues. The germline V gene has CDR1 MNHEY and CDR2 SVGAGI. The DNA of the CDR3 is TGTGCCACCGAAGGGGGCAGCGCGGGCAATCAGCCCCAGCATTTT. This translates into CATEGGSAGNQPQHF.

The chain couples TRBV5-8 to TRBJ1-1; D call uncertain. CDR1 and CDR2 (germline): SGHTS, YDEGEE. The CDR3 runs to 13 residues. V was cut by 3 bases and J by 1 base, with 7 bases left in between. CDR3 bases: TGTGCCAGCAGCTCACAAAGGAACACTGAAGCTTTCTTT. As protein: CASSSQRNTEAFF. Variable domain in full (rest from reference TRBV5-8 and TRBJ1-1): EAGVTQSPTHLIKTRGQQATLRCSPISGHTSVYWYQQALGLGLQFLLWYDEGEERNRGNFPPRFSGRQFPNYSSELNVNALELEDSALYLCASSSQRNTEAFFGQGTRLTVV.

This clone has only one observation. V and J are TRBV20-1 and TRBJ1-2, with D possibly TRBD1 on 5 matching bases. Between the trimmed V and J ends, which lost 3 bases and 2 bases, there was a span of 19 bases. Germline lookup yields CDR1 DFQATT and CDR2 SNEGSKA (reference sequence). The CDR3 has 16 residues. Written as DNA, the CDR3 is TGCAGTGCTAGTACCACCGGGGGAGGGCGGAACTATGGCTACACCTTC. As protein: CSASTTGGGRNYGYTF.

This rearrangement joins TRBV12-3 or TRBV12-4 to TRBJ2-2; D is perhaps TRBD2 (5 bases). The V gene lost 5 bases and the J gene lost 13 bases, with 11 bases spanning the gap. The CDR3 extends over 11 amino acids. The CDR3 spells CASSPRVGLFF. The CDR3, as DNA: TGTGCCAGCAGTCCGCGGGTTGGGCTGTTTTTT.

This clone was observed a handful of times. This chain joins TRBV3-1 (or the pseudogene TRBV3-2) and TRBJ1-1; no clear D gene. Germline values: CDR1 LGHDT, CDR2 YNNKEL (reference sequence). The CDR3 is made up of 15 amino acids. V dropped 4 bases and J dropped 0 bases, with 12 bases sitting between them. The DNA of the CDR3 is TGTGCCAGCAGCCCCGGGCCGGGTTTGAACACTGAAGCTTTCTTT. Translation: CASSPGPGLNTEAFF.

The chain uses TRBV10-3 and TRBJ1-6; D not resolved. Trimming left V 3 bases short and J 10 bases short, with 7 bases between. The CDR3 has 12 amino acids. From germline, CDR1 is ENHRY and CDR2 SYGVKD. The CDR3 reads CAISEEGSPLHF. DNA for the CDR3: TGTGCCATCAGTGAAGAGGGATCACCCCTCCACTTT.

As DNA, the CDR3 is TGTGCCAGCAGCACCGACAGTTTCTATGGCTACACCTTC. This codes for CASSTDSFYGYTF. V and J are TRBV11-2 and TRBJ1-2; D may be TRBD1 (5 bases). The CDR3 totals 13 residues. V was cut by 5 bases and J by 4 bases, with 11 bases left in between. Germline CDR1 reads SGHAT; CDR2 reads FQNNGV.

This clone was picked up a small number of times. The rearrangement uses TRBV5-1 and TRBJ2-7, with 8 bases matching TRBD1. From germline, CDR1 is SGHRS and CDR2 YFSETQ. The CDR3 consists of 15 residues. Trimming cost V 4 bases and J 6 bases; bases outside gene matches: 12. CDR3 sequence: CASSQSGGQGGEQYF. As DNA, the CDR3 is TGCGCCAGCAGCCAATCCGGAGGACAGGGAGGCGAGCAGTACTTC.

The chain has TRBV15 and TRBJ2-7; 9 bases agree with TRBD2. With 1 base clipped from V and 5 bases from J, the junction kept 3 bases outside the gene matches. This CDR3 region has 14 residues. CDR1 LNHNV and CDR2 YYDKDF come from the germline V gene (reference sequence). The CDR3 DNA reads TGTGCCACCAGCAGAGGCCCTAGCGGGAACGAGCAGTACTTC. It specifies CATSRGPSGNEQYF.

In its sample, this clone was seen a few times. V gene TRBV6-2 or TRBV6-3 combines with J gene TRBJ1-5; 7 positions agree with TRBD1. The V gene's germline CDR1 is MNHEY and CDR2 SVGEGT. The CDR3 totals 18 residues. After removal of 6 bases from V and 1 base from J, the junction contained 15 bases not matched to a gene. The CDR3 DNA reads TGTGCCAGCAGCCGAAGGGATACAGGGGCGGTAAGCAATCAGCCCCAGCATTTT. It is translated as CASSRRDTGAVSNQPQHF.